Listed below are T cell receptor beta chains from one sample, sequenced in a study of blood T cell repertoires in COVID-19. TCRdb keeps only in-frame clones here, not all; method: immunoSEQ multiplex PCR. The sample lists hundreds of thousands of clones; approximately 91% were seen once. The sequenced sample was PBMCs or T cells enriched from blood (not recorded which). Receptors were obtained from a young woman who had been exposed to COVID-19. The CDR3 runs from the conserved cysteine through the conserved F or W. A D gene is named only where the DNA matches it firmly. A clone size is listed for some rows: how often the clone was seen (once, few, many), or a class if it is expanded.

>NA|TRBV28|TRBJ2-7|TRBD1
CASSSPGQHPSYEQYF
TGTGCCAGCAGTTCCCCGGGACAGCACCCCTCCTACGAGCAGTACTTC
>NA|TRBV5-1|TRBJ1-6|NA
CASSRDMVNSPLHF
TGCGCCAGCAGCAGGGACATGGTGAATTCACCCCTCCACTTT
>NA|TRBV19|TRBJ1-4|NA
CASSIRTAEKLFF
TGTGCCAGTAGTATTAGGACAGCAGAAAAACTGTTTTTT
>NA|TRBV7-9|TRBJ2-7|TRBD2
CASRQIAGGYEQYF
TGTGCCAGCAGGCAAATAGCGGGGGGCTACGAGCAGTACTTC
>few|TRBV7-3|TRBJ2-2|NA
CASGEEMTGELFF
TGTGCCAGCGGTGAGGAGATGACCGGGGAGCTGTTTTTT
>NA|TRBV28|TRBJ1-5|NA
CASSLFGGAQPQHF
TGTGCCAGCAGTCTCTTCGGGGGGGCTCAGCCCCAGCATTTT
>NA|TRBV7-3|TRBJ2-2|NA
CASSFEAGANTGELFF
TGTGCCAGCAGCTTCGAGGCGGGGGCAAACACCGGGGAGCTGTTTTTT
>NA|TRBV3-1/TRBV3-2|TRBJ2-1|TRBD2
CASSYLLAGGDNEQFF
TGTGCCAGCAGCTACTTACTAGCGGGAGGAGACAATGAGCAGTTCTTC
>NA|TRBV7-2|TRBJ2-7|TRBD1
CASSSGQGAFYEQYF
TGTGCCAGCAGCTCTGGACAGGGGGCGTTCTACGAGCAGTACTTC
>NA|TRBV19|TRBJ2-7|NA
CASSAFDPGYEQYF
TGTGCCAGTAGTGCCTTCGACCCGGGCTACGAGCAGTACTTC
>NA|TRBV4-3|TRBJ2-7|NA
CASSQAAGAAYEQYF
TGCGCCAGCAGCCAAGCTGCGGGGGCTGCCTACGAGCAGTACTTC
>NA|TRBV6-6|TRBJ1-3|NA
CASIFDFSGNTIYF
TGTGCCAGCATCTTCGACTTCTCTGGAAACACCATATATTTT
>NA|TRBV18|TRBJ2-7|NA
CASSPRTGYFNEQYF
TGTGCCAGCTCACCACGCACAGGGTATTTCAACGAGCAGTACTTC
>NA|TRBV3-1/TRBV3-2|TRBJ2-3|NA
CASSQELNTDTQYF
TGTGCCAGCAGCCAAGAACTAAACACAGATACGCAGTATTTT
>once|TRBV5-1|TRBJ1-3|NA
CASSLAGGPTSGNTIYF
TGCGCCAGCAGCTTGGCCGGGGGACCGACCTCTGGAAACACCATATATTTT
>NA|TRBV28|TRBJ2-7|TRBD1
CASWSGTGAYEQYF
TGTGCCAGCTGGTCCGGGACAGGGGCCTACGAGCAGTACTTC
>NA|TRBV2|TRBJ1-5|NA
CASSEESGGQPQHF
TGTGCCAGCAGCGAGGAGTCGGGGGGCCAGCCCCAGCATTTT
>NA|TRBV7-2|TRBJ2-5|TRBD1
CASSLGDRDQETQYF
TGTGCCAGCAGCTTAGGGGACAGGGACCAAGAGACCCAGTACTTC
>NA|TRBV7-7|TRBJ2-3|NA
CASSLVGDETQYF
TGTGCCAGCAGCTTAGTAGGGGATGAGACGCAGTATTTT
>NA|TRBV29-1|TRBJ1-3|TRBD1
CSVGQGTGNTIYF
TGCAGCGTGGGACAGGGGACTGGAAACACCATATATTTT
>NA|TRBV6-5|TRBJ1-6|NA
CASRTVKSYNSPLHF
TGTGCCAGCAGGACAGTCAAGTCCTATAATTCACCCCTCCACTTT
>NA|TRBV6-5|TRBJ2-7|TRBD1
CASSYGTGRGYEQYF
TGTGCCAGCAGTTACGGGACGGGCAGGGGGTACGAGCAGTACTTC
>NA|TRBV28|TRBJ1-5|NA
CASSLSTGMEYSNQPQHF
TGTGCCAGCAGTTTAAGTACAGGGATGGAGTATAGCAATCAGCCCCAGCATTTT
>NA|TRBV28|TRBJ1-2|TRBD1
CASSRGQGAYGYTF
TGTGCCAGCAGCAGGGGACAGGGGGCTTATGGCTACACCTTC
>NA|TRBV6-7|TRBJ2-7|TRBD1
CASSYPGQDTYEQYF
TGTGCCAGCAGTTACCCGGGACAGGACACCTACGAGCAGTACTTC
>NA|TRBV27|TRBJ1-2|NA
CASSLGYGQSVYGYTF
TGTGCCAGCAGTTTAGGATACGGACAGTCCGTCTATGGCTACACCTTC
>NA|TRBV4-1|TRBJ1-2|NA
CASSQEGAAYGYTF
TGCGCCAGCAGCCAAGAAGGGGCGGCCTATGGCTACACCTTC
>NA|TRBV5-4|TRBJ2-7|NA
CASMFRGSPEQYF
TGTGCCAGCATGTTCAGGGGATCTCCCGAGCAGTACTTC
>NA|TRBV19|TRBJ1-1|NA
CASSIDPPSRTEAFF
TGTGCCAGTAGTATAGACCCCCCGTCGAGAACTGAAGCTTTCTTT
>NA|TRBV4-1|TRBJ2-3|TRBD1
CASSQDDRGGTDTQYF
TGCGCCAGCAGCCAAGACGACAGGGGGGGCACAGATACGCAGTATTTT
>NA|TRBV19|TRBJ1-5|NA
CASSISRGQPQHF
TGTGCCAGTAGTATTTCCAGGGGACAGCCCCAGCATTTT
>NA|TRBV7-8|TRBJ2-7|TRBD2
CASSTSGGTSYEQYF
TGTGCCAGCAGCACTAGCGGGGGGACCTCCTACGAGCAGTACTTC
>NA|TRBV18|TRBJ2-7|NA
CASSPRPDPRDEQYF
TGTGCCAGCTCACCACGACCGGACCCGCGGGACGAGCAGTACTTC
>few|TRBV14|TRBJ2-1|TRBD2
CASSARASGGYGNEQFF
TGTGCCAGCAGCGCCAGGGCTAGCGGGGGCTACGGCAATGAGCAGTTCTTC
>NA|TRBV28|TRBJ2-7|TRBD2
CASSHGLGGEQYF
TGTGCCAGCAGCCACGGACTAGGTGGAGAGCAGTACTTC
>NA|TRBV4-1|TRBJ1-1|TRBD1
CASSQRTGRSNTEAFF
TGCGCCAGCAGCCAACGGACAGGGAGGTCGAACACTGAAGCTTTCTTT
>NA|TRBV7-2|TRBJ1-5|NA
CASSRDSSNQPQHF
TGTGCCAGCAGTCGCGACAGTTCCAATCAGCCCCAGCATTTT
>NA|TRBV4-1|TRBJ2-2|NA
CASTPTDGSTTGELFF
TGCGCCAGCACCCCCACCGACGGGAGCACCACCGGGGAGCTGTTTTTT
>NA|TRBV5-8|TRBJ2-7|TRBD2
CASSLGPGLAGSHEQYF
TGTGCCAGCAGCTTGGGACCGGGACTAGCGGGATCCCACGAGCAGTACTTC
>few|TRBV27|TRBJ1-2|TRBD1
CASSHGTGKWGYTF
TGTGCCAGCAGTCACGGGACAGGGAAGTGGGGCTACACCTTC
>NA|TRBV3-1/TRBV3-2|TRBJ2-3|TRBD2
CASSRSISAGGSRRTDTQYF
TGTGCCAGCAGCCGATCAATTTCAGCGGGAGGGTCGAGGAGGACAGATACGCAGTATTTT
>NA|TRBV7-6|TRBJ1-3|NA
CASSSTRGGSGNTIYF
TGTGCCAGCAGCTCCACGCGAGGGGGCTCTGGAAACACCATATATTTT
>NA|TRBV19|TRBJ2-1|NA
CASSIQGSNEQFF
TGTGCCAGTAGTATACAGGGGAGCAATGAGCAGTTCTTC
>NA|TRBV3-1/TRBV3-2|TRBJ2-7|NA
CASSPSLGEDTYEQYF
TGTGCCAGCAGCCCTTCACTAGGCGAGGATACCTACGAGCAGTACTTC
>NA|TRBV28|TRBJ1-5|NA
CASSLLQGSNQPQHF
TGTGCCAGCAGTTTATTGCAGGGTAGCAATCAGCCCCAGCATTTT
>once|TRBV9|TRBJ2-1|TRBD2
CASSVLSGGAIEQFF
TGTGCCAGCAGCGTATTAAGCGGGGGGGCGATTGAGCAGTTCTTC
>NA|TRBV14|TRBJ2-1|TRBD2
CASSHITSGSYNEQFF
TGTGCCAGCAGCCATATCACTAGCGGTTCCTACAATGAGCAGTTCTTC
>NA|TRBV4-2|TRBJ2-3|TRBD2
CASSPGLAGGGEYTDTQYF
TGTGCCAGCAGCCCGGGACTAGCGGGAGGGGGGGAATACACAGATACGCAGTATTTT
>few|TRBV27|TRBJ1-2|TRBD1
CASSPYTGGYGYTF
TGTGCCAGCAGCCCATATACAGGGGGCTATGGCTACACCTTC
>NA|TRBV4-1|TRBJ2-5|NA
CASSQERRQAQETQYF
TGCGCCAGCAGCCAAGAAAGGAGGCAGGCCCAAGAGACCCAGTACTTC